Listed below are T cell receptor beta chains from one sample, sequenced in a study of cytomegalovirus exposure and HLA in healthy donors. Using immunoSEQ multiplex PCR, the repertoire was profiled, and TCRdb retains in-frame clones only, with some absent. The table shows approximately 190,000 clones, with 75% to 90% occurring only once. Input material: PBMCs. These receptors were collected from a boy aged 2 to 9 in good health and CMV-seronegative. The CDR3 runs from the conserved cysteine through the conserved F or W. D genes are given only for firm matches. Size is omitted from some rows. Given values are once, few, many or a class for expanded clones.

v_gene	abundance	d_gene	j_gene	CDR3aa	CDR3nt
TRBV29-1	once	TRBD2	TRBJ2-1	CSQDRTSGTGEQFF	TGCAGCCAAGACCGGACTAGCGGGACAGGTGAGCAGTTCTTC
TRBV9	-	TRBD1	TRBJ2-7	CASSVRDREGNRSEQYF	TGTGCCAGCAGCGTACGGGACAGGGAAGGTAACCGATCCGAGCAGTACTTC
TRBV29-1	-	-	TRBJ2-5	CSVTGGQETQYF	TGCAGCGTTACAGGCGGCCAAGAGACCCAGTACTTC
TRBV7-9	-	TRBD2	TRBJ2-5	CASSLGTSGKETQYF	TGTGCCAGCAGCTTGGGGACTAGCGGGAAGGAGACCCAGTACTTC
TRBV5-1	few	TRBD1	TRBJ2-1	CASSSGTGGYNEQFF	TGCGCCAGCAGCTCCGGGACAGGGGGGTACAATGAGCAGTTCTTC
TRBV27	-	-	TRBJ2-3	CASSPGGRTDTQYF	TGTGCCAGCAGTCCCGGGGGAAGAACAGATACGCAGTATTTT
TRBV5-1	-	TRBD2	TRBJ2-3	CASTRLAGGTTDTQYF	TGCGCCAGCACCCGACTAGCGGGAGGGACTACAGATACGCAGTATTTT
TRBV7-6	-	TRBD1	TRBJ1-6	CASSPTPGQDNSPLHF	TGTGCCAGCAGTCCTACACCGGGACAGGATAATTCACCCCTCCACTTT
TRBV10-2	-	-	TRBJ1-1	CASSESRSGTEAFF	TGCGCCAGCAGTGAGTCGAGGTCTGGCACTGAAGCTTTCTTT
TRBV4-1	-	TRBD2	TRBJ2-5	CASSQIGTSGDLRDF	TGCGCCAGCAGCCAAATAGGGACTAGCGGGGACCTCAGGGACTTC
TRBV5-1	-	TRBD1	TRBJ2-1	CASSLAYGWDSPYNEQFF	TGCGCCAGCAGCTTGGCCTATGGATGGGACAGCCCCTACAATGAGCAGTTCTTC
TRBV4-1	-	-	TRBJ1-1	CASSPGGQGLHIEAFF	TGCGCCAGCAGCCCCGGCGGTCAAGGACTTCATATTGAAGCTTTCTTT
TRBV7-2	once	-	TRBJ2-5	CASSLGGMAGQETQYF	TGTGCCAGCAGCCTAGGGGGGATGGCGGGACAAGAGACCCAGTACTTC
TRBV29-1	-	TRBD1	TRBJ2-7	CSVVGRGLSEQYF	TGCAGCGTTGTCGGCAGGGGGCTTAGCGAGCAGTACTTC
TRBV9	-	TRBD2	TRBJ2-3	CASSVGAGGHSDTQYF	TGTGCCAGCAGCGTAGGAGCGGGAGGACACTCAGATACGCAGTATTTT